This T cell receptor beta chain is from a study of cytomegalovirus exposure and HLA in healthy donors. For the study at large: The 100 to 150 validation repertoires were reported in a later analysis to have been generated on the same platform as the roughly 700 first-cohort repertoires.

The data were produced by immunoSEQ multiplex PCR, yet TCRdb's version contains in-frame clones alone and is incomplete. The sample shows approximately 180,000 clones, 85% to 90% of them seen only once. Germline-derived CDR1 and CDR2 are SGHRS and YFSETQ. V lost 2 bases and J lost 7; bases outside the gene matches: 6. This CDR3 has 15 amino acids. Study results and caveats: Despite most TCR sequences being rare, some public TCRs occurred in many donors.

On this clone: Its antigen is not known.

What was sequenced was PBMCs. The gene calls are TRBV5-1 and TRBJ1-6; 7 bases fit TRBD1. The TCR sequence derives from a woman aged 25 to 39 in good health and CMV-seronegative. The CDR3 spells CASSLPGQENSPLHF. Here the CDR3 DNA reads TGCGCCAGCAGCTTACCAGGACAGGAAAATTCACCCCTCCACTTT.